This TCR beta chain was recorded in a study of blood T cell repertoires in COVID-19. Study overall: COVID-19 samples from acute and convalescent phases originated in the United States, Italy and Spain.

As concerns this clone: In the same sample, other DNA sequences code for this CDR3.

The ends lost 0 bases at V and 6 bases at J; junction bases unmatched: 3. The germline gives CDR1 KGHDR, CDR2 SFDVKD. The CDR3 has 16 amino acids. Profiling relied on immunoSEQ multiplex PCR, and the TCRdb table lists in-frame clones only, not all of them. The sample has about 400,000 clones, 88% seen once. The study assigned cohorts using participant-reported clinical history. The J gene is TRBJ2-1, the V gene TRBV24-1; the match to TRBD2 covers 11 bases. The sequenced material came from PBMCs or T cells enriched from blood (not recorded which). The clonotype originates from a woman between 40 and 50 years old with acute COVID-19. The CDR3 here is CATSDLGLAGGNEQFF. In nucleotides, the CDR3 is TGTGCCACCAGTGATTTGGGACTAGCGGGCGGCAATGAGCAGTTCTTC.